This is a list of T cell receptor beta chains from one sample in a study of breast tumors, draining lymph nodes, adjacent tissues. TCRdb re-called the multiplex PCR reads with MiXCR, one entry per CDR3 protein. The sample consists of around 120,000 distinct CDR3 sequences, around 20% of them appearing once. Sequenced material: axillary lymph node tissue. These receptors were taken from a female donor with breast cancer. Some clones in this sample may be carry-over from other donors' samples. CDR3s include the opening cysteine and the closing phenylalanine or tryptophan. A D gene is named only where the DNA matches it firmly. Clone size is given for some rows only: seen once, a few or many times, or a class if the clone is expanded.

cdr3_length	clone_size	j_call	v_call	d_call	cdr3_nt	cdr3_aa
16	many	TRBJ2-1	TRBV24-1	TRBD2	TGTGCCACCAGTGATATTCTGGCGGGAGGGTCTAGTGAGCAGTTCTTC	CATSDILAGGSSEQFF
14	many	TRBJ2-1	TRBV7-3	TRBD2	TGTGCCAGCAGCTTAGTAGCGGGAGGGGTTGAGCAGTTCTTC	CASSLVAGGVEQFF
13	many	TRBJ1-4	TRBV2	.	TGTGCCAGCAGTCCGGATATAAATGAAAAACTGTTTTTT	CASSPDINEKLFF
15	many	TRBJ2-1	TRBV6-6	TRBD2	TGTGCCAGCAGACTGGGACTAGCCGAGTGGAATGAGCAGTTCTTC	CASRLGLAEWNEQFF
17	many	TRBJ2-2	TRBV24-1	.	TGTGCCACCAGTGACCTCGGGCATCGAAACGGCACCGGGGAGCTGTTTTTT	CATSDLGHRNGTGELFF
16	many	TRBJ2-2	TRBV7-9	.	TGTGCCAGCAGCCCAAAAAACAGGGCTAACACCGGGGAGCTGTTTTTT	CASSPKNRANTGELFF
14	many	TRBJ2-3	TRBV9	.	TGTGCCAGCAGCGTAGAGGACCGCACAGATACGCAGTATTTT	CASSVEDRTDTQYF
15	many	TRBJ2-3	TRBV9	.	TGTGCCAGCAGCGTAGGGCAAGGTCCCACAGATACGCAGTATTTT	CASSVGQGPTDTQYF
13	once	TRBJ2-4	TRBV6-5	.	TGTGCCAGCAGTGAACCAGGGACGAACATTCAGTACTTC	CASSEPGTNIQYF
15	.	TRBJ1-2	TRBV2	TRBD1	TGTGCCAGCAGTGAAGCGTGGACAGGGTCCTATGGCTACACCTTC	CASSEAWTGSYGYTF
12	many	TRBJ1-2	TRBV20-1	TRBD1	TGCAGTGCTAACAGGGGGCCGGATGGCTACACCTTC	CSANRGPDGYTF
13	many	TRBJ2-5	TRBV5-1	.	TGCGCCAGCAGCTCAGGGAAAGGAGAGACCCAGTACTTC	CASSSGKGETQYF
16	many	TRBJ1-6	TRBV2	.	TGTGCCAGCAGTGATCCCCCAGGCTCCTATAATTCACCCCTCCACTTT	CASSDPPGSYNSPLHF
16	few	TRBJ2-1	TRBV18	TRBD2	TGTGCCAGCTCCCCCACCCCCAGCGGGGGCTACAATGAGCAGTTCTTC	CASSPTPSGGYNEQFF
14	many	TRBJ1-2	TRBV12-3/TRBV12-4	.	TGTGCCAGCAGTTTAGCTCAGGCCGCAGGGGGCTACACCTTC	CASSLAQAAGGYTF
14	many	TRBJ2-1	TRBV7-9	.	TGTGCCAGCAGTTCCGGGTCCCAGGCCAGTGAGCAGTTCTTC	CASSSGSQASEQFF
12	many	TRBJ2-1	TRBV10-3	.	TGTGCCATCAGTGAGTCGAAGGATGAGCAGTTCTTC	CAISESKDEQFF
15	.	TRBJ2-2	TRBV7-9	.	TGTGCCAGCAGTAATACTAGCCTGAACACCGGGGAGCTGCTTTTT	CASSNTSLNTGELLF
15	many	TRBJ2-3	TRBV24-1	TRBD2	TGTGCCACCAGTGATGCGGGAGTCCCCACAGATACGCAGTATTTT	CATSDAGVPTDTQYF
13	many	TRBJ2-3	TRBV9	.	TGTGCCAGCAGTCCCGGGGTCACAGATACGCAGTATTTT	CASSPGVTDTQYF
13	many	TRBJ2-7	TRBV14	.	TGTGCCAGCAGCCCCGGGACGCCTAACGAGCAGTACTTC	CASSPGTPNEQYF
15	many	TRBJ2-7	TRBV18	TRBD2	TGTGCCAGCTCACCATCCGGGACTATCTCCTACGAGCAGTACTTC	CASSPSGTISYEQYF
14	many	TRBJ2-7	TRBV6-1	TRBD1	TGTGCCAGCAGCAAGGACAGGCTTTTCTACGAGCAGTACTTC	CASSKDRLFYEQYF
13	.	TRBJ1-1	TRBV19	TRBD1	TGTGCCAGTTCGACAGGGGAGAACACTGAAGCTTTCTTT	CASSTGENTEAFF
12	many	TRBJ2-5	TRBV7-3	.	TGTGCCAGCAGCCGTCAGGGGGAGACCCAGTACTTC	CASSRQGETQYF
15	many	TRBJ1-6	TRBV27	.	TGTGCCAGCAGACCATTTACCGTTCATAATTCACCCCTCCACTTT	CASRPFTVHNSPLHF
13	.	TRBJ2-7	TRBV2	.	TGTGCCAGCAGCGAAACAGCTCCCTACGAGCGGTACTTC	CASSETAPYERYF
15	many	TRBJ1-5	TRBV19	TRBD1	TGTGCCAGTAACTTCGGGACAGATAGCAATCAGCCCCAGCATTTT	CASNFGTDSNQPQHF
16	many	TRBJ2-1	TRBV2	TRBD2	TGTGCCAGCAGTGCAGGTGCTAGCGGGAGCGACAATGAGCAGTTCTTC	CASSAGASGSDNEQFF
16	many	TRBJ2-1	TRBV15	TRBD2	TGTGCCACCAGCAGAGATATGGCGGGGGGGCCGTATGAGCAGTTCTTC	CATSRDMAGGPYEQFF
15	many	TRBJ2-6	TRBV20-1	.	TGCAGTGCTAGAGCGATTACTTCTGGGGCCAACGTCCTGACTTTC	CSARAITSGANVLTF
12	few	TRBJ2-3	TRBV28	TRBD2	TGTGCCAGCACGCGGGAGCGGGATACGCAGTATTTT	CASTRERDTQYF
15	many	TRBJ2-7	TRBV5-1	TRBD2	TGCGCCAGCAGCTTGGGACTAGCGGGAAACTACGAGCAGTACTTC	CASSLGLAGNYEQYF
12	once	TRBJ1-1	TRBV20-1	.	TGCAGTGCTAAGAAACGGGGCACTGAAGCTTTCTTT	CSAKKRGTEAFF
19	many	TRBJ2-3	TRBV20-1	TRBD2	TGCAGTGCTAGAACGACTAGCGGGACCAACATTGGCCCCACAGATACGCAGTATTTT	CSARTTSGTNIGPTDTQYF
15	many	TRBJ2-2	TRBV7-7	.	TGTGCTAGCAGCGCGGACAGCACGAACACCGGGGAGCTGTTTTTT	CASSADSTNTGELFF
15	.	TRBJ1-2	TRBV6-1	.	TGTGCCAGCACCCCAACTAGGGGGGCTAACTATGGCTACACCTTC	CASTPTRGANYGYTF
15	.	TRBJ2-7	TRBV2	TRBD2	TGTGCCAGCAGCTTCGAGACTAGCGGGAGTTACGAGCAGTACTTC	CASSFETSGSYEQYF
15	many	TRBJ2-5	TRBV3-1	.	TGTGCCAGCAGCCGCTCTTGGGGGATTGAAGAGACCCAGTACTTC	CASSRSWGIEETQYF